These 28 T cell receptor beta chains share one sample of origin, sequenced in a study of long-term antiretroviral therapy in people with HIV. With survey level as its setting, the immunoSEQ assay was v3.0. The assay was immunoSEQ multiplex PCR, and TCRdb's table has in-frame clones only and misses some. The repertoire holds about 48,000 clones, with around four fifths as singletons. The sample was unsorted PBMCs, taken 0.8 years after starting antiretroviral therapy. The receptor set was obtained from a woman between 18 and 29 years old with HIV.

Only a few counts were recorded for this clone. The V and J genes are TRBV10-1 and TRBJ1-5, with unresolved D. The V end lost 3 bases, the J end lost 4 bases, and 4 bases lay between the germline ends. This CDR3 comprises 12 residues. Per the germline V gene, CDR1 is WNHNN and CDR2 is SYGVQD (reference sequence). The CDR3 loop is CASSDRNQPQHF. The DNA for the CDR3 is TGCGCCAGCAGTGACAGGAATCAGCCCCAGCATTTT.

CDR3 in amino acids: CASSQGLASGRAEQFF. CDR3 in DNA: TGCGCCAGCAGCCAAGGTTTGGCTAGCGGGAGAGCTGAGCAGTTCTTC. The chain recombines TRBV4-3 with TRBJ2-1; 10 bases are shared with TRBD2. Germline CDR1 is LGHNA and CDR2 is YSLEER. V lost 1 base to trimming and J lost 9 bases; unmatched junction nucleotides: 9. The CDR3 runs 16 residues.

The chain is built from TRBV7-2 and TRBJ2-3, with 8 bases identical to TRBD2. The germline V gene has CDR1 SGHTA and CDR2 FQGNSA. J lost 3 bases, V lost 1 base, and 6 bases had no gene match. The CDR3 covers 16 residues. The CDR3 coding sequence is TGTGCCAGCAGCTTAGAAGGCGCGGGAGGTACAGATACGCAGTATTTT. As protein: CASSLEGAGGTDTQYF.

This clone has only a few counts. At one end, the junction sequence differs from germline, possibly due to a read error. The gene calls are TRBV19 and TRBJ1-2; D uncertain. CDR3 length: 14 amino acids. Germline CDR1 is LNHDA and CDR2 is SQIVND (reference sequence). CDR3 nucleotide sequence: TGTGCCAGTAGTATAGGTCAGGTTTACTACGGCTACACCTTC. Its translation: CASSIGQVYYGYTF. Full variable domain (rest looked up from reference TRBV19 and TRBJ1-2): DGGITQSPKYLFRKEGQNVTLSCEQNLNHDAMYWYRQDPGQGLRLIYYSQIVNDFQKGDIAEGYSVSREKKESFPLTVTSAQKNPTAFYLCASSIGQVYYGYTFGSGTRLTVV.

V is TRBV28 and J is TRBJ1-5; possibly TRBD1 for D (6 bases). Trimming took 4 bases from V and 0 from J, leaving 7 bases between them. The CDR3 is 14 amino acids. Germline V CDR1 and CDR2: MDHEN, SYDVKM. The CDR3 here is CASSWTVSNQPQHF. In nucleotides, the CDR3 is TGTGCCAGCAGTTGGACAGTTAGCAATCAGCCCCAGCATTTT. Full variable domain (rest looked up from reference TRBV28 and TRBJ1-5): DVKVTQSSRYLVKRTGEKVFLECVQDMDHENMFWYRQDPGLGLRLIYFSYDVKMKEKGDIPEGYSVSREKKERFSLILESASTNQTSMYLCASSWTVSNQPQHFGDGTRLSIL.

The chain combines TRBV5-8 with TRBJ2-7; D gene unclear. In germline, CDR1 is SGHTS, CDR2 YDEGEE. The ends were cut back, 6 bases at V and 3 bases at J, with 13 bases in the middle. This CDR3 region has 13 residues. This CDR3 reads CASTTIVGYEQYF. Here the CDR3 DNA reads TGTGCCAGCACCACGATTGTGGGCTACGAGCAGTACTTC.

The chain employs TRBV11-3 and TRBJ2-3; 12 nucleotides line up with TRBD2. This CDR3 spans 17 amino acids. Germline CDR1 and CDR2: SGHNT and YENEEA. J gave up 3 bases and V 1 base, and 5 bases lay outside the gene matches. The CDR3, as DNA: TGTGCCAGCAGCTTAGGACTAGCGGGAGAAGTAACAGATACGCAGTATTTT. This encodes CASSLGLAGEVTDTQYF.

This chain links TRBV6-6 with TRBJ1-4; no clear D. This CDR3 contains 10 residues. Germline-derived CDR1 and CDR2 are MNHNY and SVGAGI (reference sequence). V lost 2 bases to trimming and J lost 13 bases, with 5 bases between them. CDR3 DNA sequence: TGTGCCAGCAGTTACGGAGGACTGTTTTTT. Protein product: CASSYGGLFF.

The gene calls are TRBV7-8 and TRBJ1-2; the D gene is possibly TRBD1 (6 bases). V lost 1 base and J lost 0, with 15 bases in between. This CDR3 is 17 amino acids long. Per the germline V gene, CDR1 is SGHVS and CDR2 is FQNEAQ. CDR3 amino acids: CASSLVGTGLANYGYTF. The CDR3 region has the DNA TGTGCCAGCAGCTTAGTTGGAACAGGGCTAGCTAACTATGGCTACACCTTC.

This clone appeared a single time. This sequence joins TRBV6-5 and TRBJ2-1, with 10 bases lining up with TRBD2. V trimming: 0 bases; J trimming: 8 bases; junction bases outside the gene matches: 7. This CDR3 spans 16 amino acids. Germline CDR1 MNHEY, CDR2 SVGAGI. The CDR3 coding sequence is TGTGCCAGCAGTTACTCGAGTAGCGGGAGGAGGTATGAGCAGTTCTTC. Translating gives CASSYSSSGRRYEQFF.

V gene TRBV18 combines with J gene TRBJ1-4; D ambiguous. CDR1 KGHSH and CDR2 LQKENI come from the germline V gene. The V and J ends lost 4 bases and 7 bases respectively, with 4 bases between them. The CDR3 has 11 residues. The CDR3 region is CASSLGEKLFF. The CDR3 DNA is TGTGCCAGCTCACTCGGTGAAAAACTGTTTTTT. The full variable domain, completed using reference TRBV18 and TRBJ1-4, is NAGVMQNPRHLVRRRGQEARLRCSPMKGHSHVYWYRQLPEEGLKFMVYLQKENIIDESGMPKERFSAEFPKEGPSILRIQQVVRGDSAAYFCASSLGEKLFFGSGTQLSVL.

The rearrangement joins TRBV28 to TRBJ2-7; 8 bases align to TRBD1. The CDR3 is 13 amino acids. Trimming cost V 3 bases and J 7 bases; bases outside gene matches: 5. Germline assignment: CDR1 MDHEN and CDR2 SYDVKM. DNA for the CDR3: TGTGCCAGCAGTTTCAGGGGGCCATGGGAGCAGTACTTC. Protein: CASSFRGPWEQYF.

The chain has TRBV11-2 and TRBJ2-3; 16 bases are shared with TRBD2. Germline CDR1 and CDR2: SGHAT and FQNNGV. CDR3 length: 19 residues. Losses at the gene ends were 3 bases for V and 1 base for J; bases not matched to a gene: 7. The CDR3, as DNA: TGTGCCAGCAGCTTGATGGGACTAGCGGGAGGGTGGGGCACAGATACGCAGTATTTT. It codes for CASSLMGLAGGWGTDTQYF.

This chain links TRBV4-3 with TRBJ2-3; 11 bases align to TRBD2. The CDR3 totals 18 residues. From germline, CDR1 is LGHNA and CDR2 YSLEER. After removal of 0 bases from V and 3 bases from J, the junction contained 8 bases not matched to a gene. For the CDR3, the DNA is TGCGCCAGCAGCCAAGATCCCATAGCGGGAGGGCCAACAGATACGCAGTATTTT. It encodes CASSQDPIAGGPTDTQYF.

J is TRBJ2-7 and V is TRBV6-6; 10 bases match TRBD1. The CDR3 consists of 13 residues. Germline assignment: CDR1 MNHNY and CDR2 SVGAGI (reference sequence). V dropped 8 bases and J dropped 6; count of bases not matched to a gene: 7. The CDR3 loop is CASGPGQGSEQYF. The CDR3 DNA follows: TGTGCCAGCGGACCGGGACAGGGGAGCGAGCAGTACTTC.

V gene TRBV5-1 combines with J gene TRBJ1-1; D is possibly TRBD1 (5 bases). The V gene's germline CDR1 is SGHRS and CDR2 YFSETQ. The CDR3 has 17 amino acids. V lost 1 base, J lost 0 bases, and 16 bases lay in between. CDR3 residues: CASSLSQGGIMNTEAFF. The CDR3 bases are TGCGCCAGCAGCTTGAGCCAGGGAGGGATAATGAACACTGAAGCTTTCTTT.

In its sample, this clone was seen once. V usage is TRBV5-1 and J usage is TRBJ2-3; weak D call: TRBD2 (6 bases). This CDR3 contains 15 residues. Per the germline V gene, CDR1 is SGHRS and CDR2 is YFSETQ. Trimming pared 0 bases from V and 1 base from J, leaving 9 bases between. CDR3 amino acids: CASSLDGSGTDTQYF. CDR3 DNA sequence: TGCGCCAGCAGCTTGGACGGGAGTGGCACAGATACGCAGTATTTT.

The chain links TRBV29-1 to TRBJ2-3; maybe TRBD1 (6 bases). Trimming stripped 4 bases from V and 0 bases from J, with 14 bases between. CDR1 and CDR2 from the germline V gene are SQVTM and ANQGSEA. This CDR3 is built from 15 residues. The CDR3 bases are TGCAGCGTTGTGGGCAGGGGCGGAAGCACAGATACGCAGTATTTT. It translates to CSVVGRGGSTDTQYF.

The chain employs TRBV19 and TRBJ1-5; TRBD1 aligns across 9 bases. V was clipped by 4 bases and J by 2 bases; unmatched bases: 6. Germline V gene data show CDR1 as LNHDA and CDR2 as SQIVND (reference sequence). The CDR3 totals 16 residues. The CDR3 loop is CASSTPRQGGNQPQHF. DNA of the CDR3: TGTGCCAGTAGTACCCCCCGACAGGGGGGCAATCAGCCCCAGCATTTT.

J is TRBJ1-2 and V is TRBV27, with 10 bases lining up with TRBD1. CDR3 length equals 16 residues. CDR1 is MNHEY, CDR2 SMNVEV, per germline (reference sequence). Losses at the gene ends were 5 bases for V and 0 bases for J; bases not matched to a gene: 6. CDR3: CASSGRTGGANYGYTF. CDR3 in DNA: TGTGCCAGCAGTGGAAGGACAGGGGGAGCTAACTATGGCTACACCTTC.

This clone was seen just once. This rearrangement joins TRBV6-5 to TRBJ2-7; D remains ambiguous. This CDR3 is 15 amino acids long. Trimming removed 8 bases at V and 6 bases at J, with 23 bases between. Germline CDR1 and CDR2: MNHEY and SVGAGI. The CDR3 loop is CASGNMYRYGGEQYF. The CDR3 nucleotides read TGTGCCAGCGGTAACATGTATCGATATGGTGGCGAGCAGTACTTC.

Here the CDR3 DNA reads TGTGCCACCACCCGGCGGGGGACACCGAACACTGAAGCTTTCTTT. It yields the protein CATTRRGTPNTEAFF. V usage is TRBV15 and J usage is TRBJ1-1; perhaps TRBD1 as D (6 bases). The V end lost 7 bases, the J end lost 1 base, and 16 bases lay between the germline ends. The CDR3 spans 15 residues. Germline V gives CDR1 LNHNV, CDR2 YYDKDF (reference sequence).

This chain links TRBV11-2 with TRBJ2-3; D call uncertain. Germline V gene lookup returns CDR1 SGHAT and CDR2 FQNNGV. CDR3 length: 13 residues. V lost 0 bases and J lost 6, with 7 bases in between. The CDR3 reads CASSLDRGDTQYF. CDR3 coding DNA: TGTGCCAGCAGCTTAGATCGCGGCGATACGCAGTATTTT.

The rearrangement links TRBV19 to TRBJ2-5; D uncertain. With 8 bases removed from V and 2 bases from J, the gap between germline ends came to 12 bases. Germline-derived CDR1 and CDR2 are LNHDA and SQIVND (reference sequence). The CDR3 runs 13 residues. CDR3: CASAQYPQETQYF. CDR3 DNA: TGTGCCAGTGCACAGTACCCTCAAGAGACCCAGTACTTC.

CDR3 nucleotides: TGTGCCAGCAGCATAGCTCTCCTCGGGACAGGGGGCACTGAAGCTTTCTTT. This sequence encodes CASSIALLGTGGTEAFF. This chain uses TRBV2 with TRBJ1-1, with 11 bases lining up with TRBD1. Trimming cost V 6 bases and J 4 bases; bases outside gene matches: 13. The CDR3 consists of 17 residues. Germline lookup yields CDR1 SNHLY and CDR2 FYNNEI. The variable domain in full, completed from reference TRBV2 and TRBJ1-1, reads EPEVTQTPSHQVTQMGQEVILRCVPISNHLYFYWYRQILGQKVEFLVSFYNNEISEKSEIFDDQFSVERPDGSNFTLKIRSTKLEDSAMYFCASSIALLGTGGTEAFFGQGTRLTVV.

This clone has only a few counts. The chain employs TRBV7-9 and TRBJ1-5; D gene ambiguous. Trimming took 3 bases from V and 4 from J, leaving 7 bases between them. The germline gives CDR1 SEHNR, CDR2 FQNEAQ (reference sequence). This CDR3 contains 13 residues. The CDR3: CASSFETNQPQHF. CDR3 DNA sequence: TGTGCCAGCAGCTTCGAAACGAATCAGCCCCAGCATTTT.

The CDR3 region has the DNA TGTGCCAGCAGTATGGATCAGGGGAGCAATCAGCCCCAGCATTTT. Its protein is CASSMDQGSNQPQHF. The V gene is TRBV6-4, the J gene TRBJ1-5, with a possible D match to TRBD1 (6 bases). The CDR3 length is 15 residues. CDR1 is MRHNA, CDR2 SNTAGT, per germline. Trimming left V 5 bases short and J 1 base short, with 12 bases between.

The chain's CDR3 is CASSVAGYDGYTF. The DNA for the CDR3 is TGTGCCAGCAGTGTAGCGGGGTACGATGGCTACACCTTC. V usage is TRBV6-1 and J usage is TRBJ1-2; D remains ambiguous. CDR3 length: 13 amino acids. Germline-derived CDR1 and CDR2 are MNHNS and SASEGT. Between the trimmed V and J ends, which lost 4 bases and 6 bases, there was a span of 12 bases.